A selection of T cell receptor beta chains follows, all from one sample in a study of a mutant IDH1 vaccine in newly diagnosed glioma. Their target antigens are unknown. Clones were sequenced by immunoSEQ multiplex PCR, and TCRdb holds only the in-frame ones, with some missing. The data show about 32,000 clones, with just under 80% seen just once and approximately 3% held by the top ten. The sample here was PBMCs, taken from a glioma patient whose treatment included an IDH1 peptide vaccine. These receptors were collected from a man aged 35 to 55 with glioma. Some clones in this sample may be carry-over from other donors' samples. The CDR3 runs from the conserved cysteine through the conserved F or W. Fields, in order: D gene, V gene, J gene, CDR3 length, clone size, CDR3 DNA, CDR3 protein. A D gene is named only where the DNA matches it firmly. Expanded clones are given a class, and other clones once, few, many or no size at all.

d_gene: .
v_gene: TRBV6-5
j_gene: TRBJ1-1
len: 11
abundance: few
CDR3nt: TGTGCCAGCAGGCTGAACACTGAAGCTTTCTTT
CDR3aa: CASRLNTEAFF

d_gene: .
v_gene: TRBV5-5
j_gene: TRBJ1-5
len: 13
abundance: .
CDR3nt: TGTGCCAGCAGCTTCGATAGCAATCAGCCCCAGCATTTT
CDR3aa: CASSFDSNQPQHF

d_gene: .
v_gene: TRBV29-1
j_gene: TRBJ1-2
len: 14
abundance: .
CDR3nt: TGCAGCGCCGAGAGTGGAGGGGAAGACTATGGCTACACCTTC
CDR3aa: CSAESGGEDYGYTF

d_gene: TRBD1
v_gene: TRBV11-2
j_gene: TRBJ1-1
len: 14
abundance: .
CDR3nt: TGTGCCAGCAGCTTAGACCCAGGGGGTGAAGGAGCTTTCTTT
CDR3aa: CASSLDPGGEGAFF

d_gene: .
v_gene: TRBV14
j_gene: TRBJ2-2
len: 15
abundance: .
CDR3nt: TGTGCCAGCAGCCAAGTTGGGCAGATCACCGGGGAGCTGTTTTTT
CDR3aa: CASSQVGQITGELFF

d_gene: TRBD2
v_gene: TRBV7-9
j_gene: TRBJ2-2
len: 17
abundance: .
CDR3nt: TGTGCCAGCAGCTTACTAGGACTAGTCACGAACACCGGGGAGCTGTTTTTT
CDR3aa: CASSLLGLVTNTGELFF

d_gene: .
v_gene: TRBV7-9
j_gene: TRBJ1-1
len: 13
abundance: .
CDR3nt: TGTGCCAGCAGCTTAGGGTCGGGGGCTGAAGCTTTCTTT
CDR3aa: CASSLGSGAEAFF

d_gene: .
v_gene: TRBV5-1
j_gene: TRBJ1-1
len: 14
abundance: .
CDR3nt: TGCGCCAGCTCCGGCGGGACACAGGACACTGAAGCTTTCTTT
CDR3aa: CASSGGTQDTEAFF

d_gene: .
v_gene: TRBV6-5
j_gene: TRBJ2-3
len: 16
abundance: .
CDR3nt: TGTGCCAGCAGTTACTACAGCGCGCGGAGCACAGATACGCAGTATTTT
CDR3aa: CASSYYSARSTDTQYF

d_gene: .
v_gene: TRBV15
j_gene: TRBJ1-6
len: 13
abundance: .
CDR3nt: TGTGCCACCAGCAACAATAAAAATTCACCCCTCCACTTT
CDR3aa: CATSNNKNSPLHF

d_gene: .
v_gene: TRBV9
j_gene: TRBJ1-2
len: 13
abundance: .
CDR3nt: TGTGCCAGCAGCGTAGCAGGGGACTATGGCTACACCTTC
CDR3aa: CASSVAGDYGYTF

d_gene: TRBD1
v_gene: TRBV2
j_gene: TRBJ1-1
len: 13
abundance: .
CDR3nt: TGTGCCGGAGGTCAGGGGGCAAGGACTGAAGCTTTCTTT
CDR3aa: CAGGQGARTEAFF

d_gene: TRBD1
v_gene: TRBV27
j_gene: TRBJ2-7
len: 14
abundance: once
CDR3nt: TGTGCCAGCAGTTGGACAGGGACAGGGAACGAGCAGTACTTC
CDR3aa: CASSWTGTGNEQYF

d_gene: .
v_gene: TRBV7-9
j_gene: TRBJ2-7
len: 16
abundance: .
CDR3nt: TGTGCCAGCAGCCCTTCGGGACTCCTAGGTTCCTACGAGCAGTACTTC
CDR3aa: CASSPSGLLGSYEQYF

d_gene: .
v_gene: TRBV6-5
j_gene: TRBJ2-7
len: 15
abundance: once
CDR3nt: TGTGCCAGCAGTTACTCAGGGGTTGGCTCCTACGAGCAGTACTTC
CDR3aa: CASSYSGVGSYEQYF

d_gene: .
v_gene: TRBV9
j_gene: TRBJ2-2
len: 14
abundance: few
CDR3nt: TGTGCCAGCAGCGTAGCTAGTATGACCGGGGAGCTGTTTTTT
CDR3aa: CASSVASMTGELFF

d_gene: .
v_gene: TRBV5-1
j_gene: TRBJ2-2
len: 14
abundance: .
CDR3nt: TGCGCCAGCAGCTTGGAACAGAAAGGCGGGGAGCTGTTTTTT
CDR3aa: CASSLEQKGGELFF

d_gene: .
v_gene: TRBV19
j_gene: TRBJ2-5
len: 17
abundance: once
CDR3nt: TGTGCCAGTAGTATCTGGGCGGGGGCCCTTTTAGGCGAGACCCAGTACTTC
CDR3aa: CASSIWAGALLGETQYF

d_gene: .
v_gene: TRBV29-1
j_gene: TRBJ2-5
len: 13
abundance: .
CDR3nt: TGCAGCGTTGAAAAGAGGGAGGGGGGGACCCAGTACTTC
CDR3aa: CSVEKREGGTQYF

d_gene: .
v_gene: TRBV9
j_gene: TRBJ1-1
len: 17
abundance: .
CDR3nt: TGTGCCAGCAGCCCACCTCGGGCAGGGCTCTTGAACACTGAAGCTTTCTTT
CDR3aa: CASSPPRAGLLNTEAFF

d_gene: .
v_gene: TRBV5-4
j_gene: TRBJ2-1
len: 14
abundance: few
CDR3nt: TGTGCCAGCAGCCCCCTAGCAACCTACAATGAGCAGTTCTTC
CDR3aa: CASSPLATYNEQFF

d_gene: TRBD2
v_gene: TRBV27
j_gene: TRBJ2-1
len: 15
abundance: .
CDR3nt: TGTGCCAGCACCTATAGCGGGGGGGTTTACAATGAGCAGTTCTTC
CDR3aa: CASTYSGGVYNEQFF

d_gene: .
v_gene: TRBV9
j_gene: TRBJ1-5
len: 17
abundance: .
CDR3nt: TGTGCCAGCAGCGCGAACCCGGAGGCCCCGGGCAATCAGCCCCAGCATTTT
CDR3aa: CASSANPEAPGNQPQHF

d_gene: .
v_gene: TRBV6-5
j_gene: TRBJ1-2
len: 15
abundance: .
CDR3nt: TGTGCCAGCAGTTACTTGGGGGGAACAGGGATTGGCTACACCTTC
CDR3aa: CASSYLGGTGIGYTF

d_gene: .
v_gene: TRBV6-5
j_gene: TRBJ1-1
len: 15
abundance: .
CDR3nt: TGTGCCAGCAGCCACCTCTATGGGCTGAACACTGAAGCTTTCTTT
CDR3aa: CASSHLYGLNTEAFF

d_gene: .
v_gene: TRBV30
j_gene: TRBJ1-4
len: 14
abundance: .
CDR3nt: TGTGCCTGGAGTGTACGAGGGAGAAGTGAAAAACTGTTTTTT
CDR3aa: CAWSVRGRSEKLFF

d_gene: .
v_gene: TRBV18
j_gene: TRBJ1-6
len: 13
abundance: .
CDR3nt: TGTGCCAGCTCACCATACGGTAATTCACCCCTCCACTTT
CDR3aa: CASSPYGNSPLHF

d_gene: TRBD1
v_gene: TRBV30
j_gene: TRBJ2-7
len: 16
abundance: .
CDR3nt: TGTGCCTGGAGTGTACAGTGGGGACAGGGTAATTCCGAGCAGTACTTC
CDR3aa: CAWSVQWGQGNSEQYF

d_gene: TRBD1
v_gene: TRBV14
j_gene: TRBJ2-7
len: 13
abundance: .
CDR3nt: TGTGCCAGCAGCATGGACAGGGGGAGCGAGCAGTACTTC
CDR3aa: CASSMDRGSEQYF

d_gene: .
v_gene: TRBV7-8
j_gene: TRBJ1-1
len: 15
abundance: .
CDR3nt: TGTGCCAGCAGCCAATCATCCAGGGGTGGGACTGAAGCTTTCTTT
CDR3aa: CASSQSSRGGTEAFF

d_gene: TRBD2
v_gene: TRBV5-1
j_gene: TRBJ2-5
len: 16
abundance: .
CDR3nt: TGCGCCAGCAGCCTAAAACTAGCGGGGGGGCAAGAGACCCAGTACTTC
CDR3aa: CASSLKLAGGQETQYF

d_gene: .
v_gene: TRBV9
j_gene: TRBJ2-7
len: 14
abundance: .
CDR3nt: TGTGCCAGCAGCCCAGGACTGATCTCCTACGAGCAGTACTTC
CDR3aa: CASSPGLISYEQYF

d_gene: .
v_gene: TRBV2
j_gene: TRBJ2-2
len: 15
abundance: .
CDR3nt: TGTGCCAGCAGTCCCGACAGAACGAACACCGGGGAGCTGTTTTTT
CDR3aa: CASSPDRTNTGELFF

d_gene: .
v_gene: TRBV18
j_gene: TRBJ1-1
len: 14
abundance: .
CDR3nt: TGTGCCAGCTCACCACGGCCGATGAACACTGAAGCTTTCTTT
CDR3aa: CASSPRPMNTEAFF

d_gene: TRBD1
v_gene: TRBV30
j_gene: TRBJ1-5
len: 15
abundance: .
CDR3nt: TGTGCCTGGAGTGCGGGACAGGGGGGCTCTTGGCCCCAGCATTTT
CDR3aa: CAWSAGQGGSWPQHF

d_gene: .
v_gene: TRBV4-1
j_gene: TRBJ2-1
len: 15
abundance: .
CDR3nt: TGCGCCAGCAACCAAGAACCGGGGGTGAGACATGAGCAGTTCTTC
CDR3aa: CASNQEPGVRHEQFF